This TCR beta chain comes out of a study of T cells in Graves' hyperthyroidism and ophthalmopathy. At the level of the study: Peripheral blood was acquired at first diagnosis, ahead of any therapy whatsoever.

Trimming at V came to 3 bases and at J to 4 bases, leaving 10 bases not matched to a gene. This CDR3 has 16 residues. Per germline, CDR1 SGDLS and CDR2 YYNGEE. To note about this clonotype: Its antigen remains unidentified.

TCR beta CDR3 regions were amplified from RNA. RT-PCR in the first round (using the HTBI primer set) targeted the TCR CDR3. TCRdb fed the multiplex PCR reads into MiXCR, producing one record per CDR3 protein. Here the sample spans 460,000 or so distinct CDR3 sequences, around 15% being singletons. Study-wide results and caveats: In blood, most of the thyroid clonotypes expanded above 0.001 were also present.

The receptor was derived from a woman younger than 35 with Graves' hyperthyroidism. The chain joins TRBV9 to TRBJ1-2, with 9 nucleotides matching TRBD1. Sequenced sample: blood. The CDR3 DNA sequence: TGTGCCAGCAGCGCCGGGACAGGGACGGAGGGCTATGGCTACACCTTC. Amino acid sequence: CASSAGTGTEGYGYTF.